This is a list of T cell receptor beta chains from one sample in a study of CXCR3-negative and CXCR3-positive naive CD8 T cells. For each CDR3 protein, TCRdb gives one entry from its re-call of the 5' RACE reads, without DNA. The sample table includes about 150,000 distinct CDR3 sequences. Sequenced: naive CXCR3+ CD8+ T cells from blood. These receptors came from a human donor in good health. Some clones in this sample may be carry-over from other donors' samples. The CDR3 runs from the conserved cysteine through the conserved F or W.

cdr3_aa j_call v_call
CASSPKSGGAWNEQFF TRBJ2-1 TRBV28
CAWSVRSGGNQPQHF TRBJ1-5 TRBV30
CASSQGPPDTYLDNEQFF TRBJ2-1 TRBV4-1
CASAQLGVTGIYNEQFF TRBJ2-1 TRBV6-1
CASRRADEQFF TRBJ2-1 TRBV7-9
CASSYSGSSYNEQFF TRBJ2-1 TRBV5-1
CSADLLAGGDEQFF TRBJ2-1 TRBV20-1
CASAWGDEQYF TRBJ2-7 TRBV28
CSATTWLAGSYNEQFF TRBJ2-1 TRBV20-1
CATSEPSPGGGSYTDTQYF TRBJ2-3 TRBV24-1
CASSDLQGTYEQYF TRBJ2-7 TRBV28
CASSLTRDDGYTF TRBJ1-2 TRBV5-1
CASSPLVGIVEAFF TRBJ1-1 TRBV4-1
CASSLQALRGPINERFF TRBJ2-1 TRBV7-8
CASSFGGNEQFF TRBJ2-1 TRBV11-2
CASSPGGTYNEQFF TRBJ2-1 TRBV13
CASSSGPAFTYEQYF TRBJ2-7 TRBV6-2/TRBV6-3
CASSLFWTSGEDTQYF TRBJ2-3 TRBV6-5
CATSPRTGAYNEQFF TRBJ2-1 TRBV15
CASSLAGAWETQYF TRBJ2-5 TRBV7-8
CASSLADRLEYEQYF TRBJ2-7 TRBV28
CSFLGLGQNEQFF TRBJ2-1 TRBV20-1
CASGQGVTYEQYF TRBJ2-7 TRBV12-3/TRBV12-4
CASSFRTNSYNEQFF TRBJ2-1 TRBV28
CASSLGTGERDTQYF TRBJ2-3 TRBV28
CASSVSPLTGGTEAFF TRBJ1-1 TRBV9
CASRTSGVQETQYF TRBJ2-5 TRBV7-9
CASSIIGLAGGPYNEQFF TRBJ2-1 TRBV7-6
CSARELDEAGLYEQYF TRBJ2-7 TRBV20-1
CASMGPDSYNEQFF TRBJ2-1 TRBV9
CASEGGETDTQYF TRBJ2-3 TRBV5-1
CASRWTDHQETQYF TRBJ2-5 TRBV5-1
CASSFVGSEQYF TRBJ2-7 TRBV28
CSVGGTSNINYGYTF TRBJ1-2 TRBV29-1
CAISEGGDTDTQYF TRBJ2-3 TRBV10-3
CASSTTLGGSYSYEQYF TRBJ2-7 TRBV19
CASSVEFEQFF TRBJ2-1 TRBV2
CASSPLASGLNYEQYF TRBJ2-7 TRBV27
CASSLTSSGSIDEQFF TRBJ2-1 TRBV28
CSARSNSLPTEAFF TRBJ1-1 TRBV20-1
CASSHQGSSYNSPLHF TRBJ1-6 TRBV14
CASSEGALAKNIQYF TRBJ2-4 TRBV6-5
CSVEGGRLSTDTQYF TRBJ2-3 TRBV29-1
CASSDGRTYEQYF TRBJ2-7 TRBV28
CASNYPGEAFF TRBJ1-1 TRBV6-2/TRBV6-3
CASTQGSAQETQYF TRBJ2-5 TRBV7-9
CATRQDGNQPQHF TRBJ1-5 TRBV19
CASSLTGGGAEAFF TRBJ1-1 TRBV7-3
CSARDRGQRGYTDTQYF TRBJ2-3 TRBV20-1
CASSHPGQGGSGAFF TRBJ1-1 TRBV25-1
CASSPPEAGSTGELFF TRBJ2-2 TRBV27
CASSFSRTGSIYGYTF TRBJ1-2 TRBV19
CASSPGLDNEQFF TRBJ2-1 TRBV7-2
CASSLLAGGLYEQYF TRBJ2-7 TRBV4-3
CASSPAGGPVDEQFF TRBJ2-1 TRBV3-1
CASRSTGTGGVEQYF TRBJ2-7 TRBV3-1
CASSQTPGQPLHF TRBJ1-6 TRBV9